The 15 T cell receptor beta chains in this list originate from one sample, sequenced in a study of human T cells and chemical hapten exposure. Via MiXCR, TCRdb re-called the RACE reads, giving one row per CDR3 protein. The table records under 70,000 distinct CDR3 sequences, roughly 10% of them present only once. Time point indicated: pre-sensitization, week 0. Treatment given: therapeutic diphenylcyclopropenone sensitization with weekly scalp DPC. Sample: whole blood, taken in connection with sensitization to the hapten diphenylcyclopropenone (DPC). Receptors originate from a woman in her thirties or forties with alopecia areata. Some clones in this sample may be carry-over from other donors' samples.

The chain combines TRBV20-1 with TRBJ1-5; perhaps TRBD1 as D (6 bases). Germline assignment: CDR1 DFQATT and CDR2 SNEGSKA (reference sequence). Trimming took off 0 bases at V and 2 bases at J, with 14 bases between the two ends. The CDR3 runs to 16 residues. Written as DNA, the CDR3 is TGCAGTGCTAGAGATCTACAGGGTAATCGCAATCAGCCCCAGCATTTT. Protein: CSARDLQGNRNQPQHF.

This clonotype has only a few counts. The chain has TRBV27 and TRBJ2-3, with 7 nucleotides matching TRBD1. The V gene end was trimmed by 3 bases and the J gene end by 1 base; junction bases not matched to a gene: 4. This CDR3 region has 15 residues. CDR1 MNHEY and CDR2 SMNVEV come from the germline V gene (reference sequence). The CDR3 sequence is CASSLRGQRTDTQYF. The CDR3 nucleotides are TGTGCCAGCAGTTTGAGGGGACAGCGCACAGATACGCAGTATTTT.

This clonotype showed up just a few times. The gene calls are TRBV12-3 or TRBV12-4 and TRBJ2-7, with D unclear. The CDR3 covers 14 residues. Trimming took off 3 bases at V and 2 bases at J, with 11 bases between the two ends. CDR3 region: CASSFAGPAYEQYF. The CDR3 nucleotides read TGTGCCAGCAGTTTTGCCGGGCCTGCCTACGAGCAGTACTTC.

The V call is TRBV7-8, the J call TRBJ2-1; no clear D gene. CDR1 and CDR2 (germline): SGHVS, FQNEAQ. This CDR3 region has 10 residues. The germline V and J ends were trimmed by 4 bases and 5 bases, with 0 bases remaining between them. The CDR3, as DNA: TGTGCCAGCAGCTACAATGAGCAGTTCTTC. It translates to CASSYNEQFF.

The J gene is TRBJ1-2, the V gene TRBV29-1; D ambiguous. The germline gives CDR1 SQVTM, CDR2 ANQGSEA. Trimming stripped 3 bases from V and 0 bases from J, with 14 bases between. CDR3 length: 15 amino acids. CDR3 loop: CSVDTAPAANYGYTF. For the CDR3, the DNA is TGCAGCGTTGATACCGCGCCAGCCGCTAACTATGGCTACACCTTC.

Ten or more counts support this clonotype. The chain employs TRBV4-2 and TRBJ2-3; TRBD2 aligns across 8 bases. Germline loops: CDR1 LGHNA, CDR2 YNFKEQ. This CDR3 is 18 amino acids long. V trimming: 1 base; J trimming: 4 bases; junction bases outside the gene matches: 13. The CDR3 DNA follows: TGTGCCAGCAGCCAAGCGGGGGCGGGGGGTTCAGGCGCAGATACGCAGTATTTT. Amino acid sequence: CASSQAGAGGSGADTQYF.

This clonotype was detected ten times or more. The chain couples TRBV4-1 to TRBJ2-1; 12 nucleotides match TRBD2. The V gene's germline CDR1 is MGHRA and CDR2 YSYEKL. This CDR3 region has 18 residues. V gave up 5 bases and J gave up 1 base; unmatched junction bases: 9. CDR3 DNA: TGCGCCAGCAGCTTCAGCCAGACTAGCGGGAGATCCTACAATGAGCAGTTCTTC. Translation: CASSFSQTSGRSYNEQFF.

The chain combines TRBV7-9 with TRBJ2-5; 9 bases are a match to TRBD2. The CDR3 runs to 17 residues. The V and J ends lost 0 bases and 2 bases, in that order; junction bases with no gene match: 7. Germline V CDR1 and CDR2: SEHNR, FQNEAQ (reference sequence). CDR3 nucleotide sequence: TGTGCCAGCAGCTTAGCGGGAAATAGCGGGGGACAAGAGACCCAGTACTTC. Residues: CASSLAGNSGGQETQYF.

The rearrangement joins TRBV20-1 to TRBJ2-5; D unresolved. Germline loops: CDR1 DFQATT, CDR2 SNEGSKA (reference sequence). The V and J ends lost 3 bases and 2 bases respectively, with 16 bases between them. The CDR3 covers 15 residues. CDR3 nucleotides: TGCAGTGCTAGGGCACTTTTTCGTCAGCAAGAGACCCAGTACTTC. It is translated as CSARALFRQQETQYF.

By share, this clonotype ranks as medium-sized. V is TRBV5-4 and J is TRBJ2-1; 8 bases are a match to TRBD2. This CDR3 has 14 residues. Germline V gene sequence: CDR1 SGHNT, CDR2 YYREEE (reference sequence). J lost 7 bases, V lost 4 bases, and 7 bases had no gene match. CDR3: CASSPRGGVNEQFF. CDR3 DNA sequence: TGTGCCAGCAGCCCCCGGGGGGGGGTGAATGAGCAGTTCTTC. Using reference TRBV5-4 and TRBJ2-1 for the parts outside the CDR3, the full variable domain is ETGVTQSPTHLIKTRGQQVTLRCSSQSGHNTVSWYQQALGQGPQFIFQYYREEENGRGNFPPRFSGLQFPNYSSELNVNALELDDSALYLCASSPRGGVNEQFFGPGTRLTVL.

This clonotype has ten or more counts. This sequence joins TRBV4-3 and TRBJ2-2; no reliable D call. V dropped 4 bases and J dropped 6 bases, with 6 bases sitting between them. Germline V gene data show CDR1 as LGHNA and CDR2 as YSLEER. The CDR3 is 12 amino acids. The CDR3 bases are TGCGCCAGCAGCCTTGGTCCCGGGGAGCTGTTTTTT. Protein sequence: CASSLGPGELFF.

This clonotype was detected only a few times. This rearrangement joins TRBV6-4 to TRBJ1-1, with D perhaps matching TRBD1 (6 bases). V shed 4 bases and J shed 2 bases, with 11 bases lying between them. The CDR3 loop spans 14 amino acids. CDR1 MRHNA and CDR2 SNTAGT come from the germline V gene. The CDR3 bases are TGTGCCAGCAGTGCCGGGACAAGTAACACTGAAGCTTTCTTT. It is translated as CASSAGTSNTEAFF.

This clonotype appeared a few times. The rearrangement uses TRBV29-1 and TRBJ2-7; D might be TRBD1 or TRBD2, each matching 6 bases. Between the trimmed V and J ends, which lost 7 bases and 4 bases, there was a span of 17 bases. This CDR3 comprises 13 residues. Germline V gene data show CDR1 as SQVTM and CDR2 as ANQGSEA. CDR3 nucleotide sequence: TGCAGCGCCGAGGAGGGGGTCGGGTACGAGCAGTACTTC. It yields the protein CSAEEGVGYEQYF.

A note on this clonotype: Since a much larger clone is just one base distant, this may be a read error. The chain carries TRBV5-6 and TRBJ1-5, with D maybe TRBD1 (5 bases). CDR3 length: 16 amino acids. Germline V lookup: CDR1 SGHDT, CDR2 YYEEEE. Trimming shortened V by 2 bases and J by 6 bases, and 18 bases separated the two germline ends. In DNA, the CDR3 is TGTGCCAGCAGCTTAAACACGGGCCAGGGATTTCAGCCCCAGCATTTT. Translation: CASSLNTGQGFQPQHF.

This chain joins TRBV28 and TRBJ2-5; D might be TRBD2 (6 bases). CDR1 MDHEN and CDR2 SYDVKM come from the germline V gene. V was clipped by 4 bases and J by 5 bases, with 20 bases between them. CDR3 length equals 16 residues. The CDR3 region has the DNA TGTGCCAGCAGTTCGACGGGCGGGGAAGGGTCGGAGACCCAGTACTTC. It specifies CASSSTGGEGSETQYF.